This T cell receptor beta chain emerged from a study of T cell responses to AZD1222 COVID-19 vaccine. The table came from immunoSEQ multiplex PCR; TCRdb's copy has only in-frame clones and leaves some out. The top ten clones hold around 3.5% of a sample with about 120,000 clones, 85% to 90% of them seen once. The material sequenced was peripheral blood, taken on day 0 of AZD1222 vaccination. This TCR was sampled from an adult in good health.

CDR3 sequence reads: CASSHSGARGNYGYTF. Here the CDR3 DNA reads TGTGCCAGCAGCCACTCGGGAGCCCGGGGCAACTATGGCTACACCTTC. The chain has TRBV3-1 (or the pseudogene TRBV3-2) and TRBJ1-2, with D perhaps matching TRBD1 (5 bases). Trimming removed 3 bases at V and 2 bases at J, with 16 bases between. CDR1 LGHDT and CDR2 YNNKEL come from the germline V gene (reference sequence). The CDR3 contains 16 residues.